The 10 T cell receptor beta chains listed next were all sequenced from one sample in a study of T cell clonotyping in hematopoietic cell transplantation. The assay was immunoSEQ multiplex PCR, and TCRdb's table has in-frame clones only and misses some. The table has more than 4,500 clones, about 84% seen once. This specimen was peripheral blood mononuclear cells, taken 30 days after allogeneic stem cell transplant. These receptors were taken from a male patient aged 55 to 69 who had an allogeneic stem cell transplant from an unrelated donor, so the T cells may come from the graft donor. Some clones in this sample may be carry-over from other donors' samples.

This clone was seen only once. The V gene is TRBV29-1, the J gene TRBJ1-1; D is perhaps TRBD1 (5 bases). Germline CDR1 and CDR2: SQVTM and ANQGSEA. Deletions cut 6 bases from V and 4 bases from J, with 21 bases between. The CDR3 loop spans 15 amino acids. The CDR3 nucleotides are TGCAGCGTGGACAACGCGGAAGGGGTGGGCACTGAAGCTTTCTTT. It specifies CSVDNAEGVGTEAFF.

This sequence joins TRBV27 and TRBJ2-5; 10 bases are a match to TRBD1. The CDR3 runs to 15 residues. J gave up 0 bases and V 5 bases, and 3 bases lay outside the gene matches. CDR1 is MNHEY and CDR2 is SMNVEV in the germline V gene (reference sequence). The CDR3 spells CASSPGTGDQETQYF. CDR3 bases: TGTGCCAGCAGTCCCGGGACAGGGGACCAAGAGACCCAGTACTTC.

CDR3 sequence: CASSMPSSYEQYF. The CDR3 nucleotides are TGTGCCAGTAGTATGCCTTCCTCCTACGAGCAGTACTTC. The V gene is TRBV19, the J gene TRBJ2-7; D not certain. The V gene lost 3 bases and the J gene lost 0 bases, with 6 bases spanning the gap. Germline assignment: CDR1 LNHDA and CDR2 SQIVND (reference sequence). The CDR3 contains 13 residues.

V and J are TRBV7-2 and TRBJ2-5; D remains ambiguous. The V and J ends lost 4 bases and 4 bases respectively, with 7 bases between them. The CDR3 is 12 residues long. In germline, CDR1 is SGHTA, CDR2 FQGNSA. The CDR3 DNA sequence: TGTGCCAGCAGCTATCTCCCAGAGACCCAGTACTTC. Translating gives CASSYLPETQYF.

This clone was observed a handful of times. The chain joins TRBV30 to TRBJ2-7; D gene uncertain. This CDR3 is built from 12 residues. Looked up from germline, CDR1 is GTSNPN and CDR2 is SVGIG (reference sequence). The V end was cut by 2 bases, the J end by 4 bases, with 9 bases between. The CDR3 region is CAWSLDGYEQYF. The DNA for the CDR3 is TGTGCCTGGAGTTTGGACGGGTACGAGCAGTACTTC. Full variable domain (missing parts from reference TRBV30 and TRBJ2-7): SQTIHQWPATLVQPVGSPLSLECTVEGTSNPNLYWYRQAAGRGLQLLFYSVGIGQISSEVPQNLSASRPQDRQFILSSKKLLLSDSGFYLCAWSLDGYEQYFGPGTRLTVT.

This rearrangement joins TRBV6-6 to TRBJ1-6; unclear D gene. The CDR3 loop spans 13 amino acids. Looked up from germline, CDR1 is MNHNY and CDR2 is SVGAGI (reference sequence). The V and J ends lost 0 bases and 8 bases respectively, with 5 bases between them. In DNA, the CDR3 is TGTGCCAGCAGTTACTCGATGGATTCACCCCTCCACTTT. As protein: CASSYSMDSPLHF.

The J gene is TRBJ1-1, the V gene TRBV6-5; 7 nucleotides align to TRBD1. The V gene's germline CDR1 is MNHEY and CDR2 SVGAGI. The CDR3 is made up of 15 amino acids. The J segment lost 4 bases and the V segment lost 6 bases, leaving 11 bases of the junction unmatched. This CDR3 is CASRDQTGMVTEAFF. As DNA, the CDR3 is TGTGCCAGCAGGGACCAGACAGGGATGGTCACTGAAGCTTTCTTT.

V and J are TRBV9 and TRBJ2-7; 7 bases line up with TRBD1. The germline V gene encodes CDR1 SGDLS and CDR2 YYNGEE. CDR3 length equals 13 residues. V lost 3 bases and J lost 2; bases outside the gene matches: 2. The CDR3 DNA is TGTGCCAGCAGCGCAGGGACAGCCTACGAGCAGTACTTC. It yields the protein CASSAGTAYEQYF.

The genes are TRBV29-1 and TRBJ1-1; D call uncertain. Looked up from germline, CDR1 is SQVTM and CDR2 is ANQGSEA. V lost 7 bases and J lost 4, with 19 bases in between. CDR3 length equals 14 residues. The CDR3 reads CSASSPEGPTEAFF. The CDR3 DNA sequence: TGCAGCGCCTCGAGTCCCGAGGGCCCCACTGAAGCTTTCTTT. The whole variable domain, filled in from reference TRBV29-1 and TRBJ1-1, reads SAVISQKPSRDICQRGTSLTIQCQVDSQVTMMFWYRQQPGQSLTLIATANQGSEATYESGFVIDKFPISRPNLTFSTLTVSNMSPEDSSIYLCSASSPEGPTEAFFGQGTRLTVV.

The gene calls are TRBV4-3 and TRBJ2-1; D unresolved. Deletions cut 0 bases from V and 0 bases from J, with 6 bases between. Germline loops: CDR1 LGHNA, CDR2 YSLEER. This CDR3 is 15 amino acids long. The CDR3 nucleotides read TGCGCCAGCAGCCAAGATCCAAGCTCCTACAATGAGCAGTTCTTC. As protein: CASSQDPSSYNEQFF.